A single sample gave rise to the 15 T cell receptor beta chains below, sequenced in a study of identical twins. TCRdb itself ran the 5' RACE reads through MiXCR, one entry per CDR3 protein. The table records 650,000 to 800,000 distinct CDR3 sequences, 8% to 9% of them present only once. These data are also associated with another study on yellow fever vaccine responses in identical twins.

Sequencing was performed on PBMCs. These receptors were taken from a woman in her late teens or twenties in good health.

In this sample, this clonotype turned up many times. This chain uses TRBV12-3 or TRBV12-4 with TRBJ2-3; D is ambiguous. V lost 5 bases and J lost 9, with 15 bases in between. CDR3 size: 13 residues. CDR3 in amino acids: CASSNGPSLTQYF. The CDR3, as DNA: TGTGCCAGCAGTAACGGACCTTCTTTAACGCAGTATTTT.

The chain is built from TRBV5-1 and TRBJ2-7; no reliable D call. The germline V gene encodes CDR1 SGHRS and CDR2 YFSETQ. The CDR3 runs to 15 residues. The germline V and J ends were trimmed by 6 bases and 1 base, with 17 bases remaining between them. The CDR3 DNA follows: TGCGCCAGCAACCTGGGAAGTTTGGGTTCCTACGAGCAGTACTTC. Protein sequence: CASNLGSLGSYEQYF. Full variable domain (remainder filled in from reference TRBV5-1 and TRBJ2-7): KAGVTQTPRYLIKTRGQQVTLSCSPISGHRSVSWYQQTPGQGLQFLFEYFSETQRNKGNFPGRFSGRQFSNSRSEMNVSTLELGDSALYLCASNLGSLGSYEQYFGPGTRLTVT.

This clonotype was seen ten or more times. The gene calls are TRBV2 and TRBJ2-5, with TRBD2 matching 8 bases. CDR3 size: 15 residues. V lost 8 bases, J lost 0 bases, and 8 bases stayed unmatched. Germline V CDR1 and CDR2: SNHLY, FYNNEI. DNA for the CDR3: TGTGCCAGCCAAACTAGCGGTTACCACCAAGAGACCCAGTACTTC. Its translation: CASQTSGYHQETQYF.

This clonotype was observed at least ten times. The V call is TRBV7-9, the J call TRBJ2-1, with 11 bases fitting TRBD2. This CDR3 is 16 amino acids long. V lost 5 bases to trimming and J lost 8 bases; unmatched junction nucleotides: 11. CDR1 SEHNR and CDR2 FQNEAQ come from the germline V gene (reference sequence). The CDR3 DNA follows: TGTGCCAGCAGCCCCAGCGGGACTAGCGGTAAGGATGAGCAGTTCTTC. Its translation: CASSPSGTSGKDEQFF.

This clonotype was observed a handful of times. V usage is TRBV14 and J usage is TRBJ1-5; TRBD1 aligns across 7 bases. Trimming removed 1 base from V and 1 base from J; junction bases left unmatched: 13. The CDR3 has 19 amino acids. Per germline, CDR1 SGHDN and CDR2 FVKESK. The CDR3 DNA is TGTGCCAGCAGCCAAGCGAAGGACAGGTTGAAGGGGAGCAATCAGCCCCAGCATTTT. Its translation: CASSQAKDRLKGSNQPQHF.

This clonotype appeared many times. The chain carries TRBV6-5 and TRBJ1-2, with unresolved D. Trimming stripped 4 bases from V and 1 base from J, with 19 bases between. Germline CDR1 reads MNHEY; CDR2 reads SVGAGI. The CDR3 sequence is 17 residues long. The CDR3 DNA reads TGTGCCAGCAGTTTCCGGTCGAGACGACTGAATAACTATGGCTACACCTTC. The encoded protein is CASSFRSRRLNNYGYTF.

This chain joins TRBV7-4 and TRBJ2-1; TRBD2 aligns across 14 bases. The germline V gene has CDR1 SGHVT and CDR2 SQSDAQ. V was pared by 5 bases and J by 7 bases, with 7 bases of the junction left unmatched. The CDR3 sequence is 16 residues long. This chain's CDR3 is CASSKRLAGGLNEQFF. CDR3 nucleotide sequence: TGTGCCAGCAGCAAACGACTAGCGGGGGGGCTTAATGAGCAGTTCTTC.

This clonotype was seen ten or more times. The genes are TRBV6-5 and TRBJ2-7; unclear D gene. V was pared by 0 bases and J by 7 bases, with 10 bases between. Germline V gives CDR1 MNHEY, CDR2 SVGAGI. This CDR3 has 13 residues. The CDR3 protein is CASSYSKAWEQYF. The CDR3 coding sequence is TGTGCCAGCAGTTACTCGAAGGCGTGGGAGCAGTACTTC.

The rearrangement uses TRBV27 and TRBJ1-6, with 7 bases aligning to TRBD1. V gave up 6 bases and J gave up 0 bases; unmatched junction bases: 5. This CDR3 is 16 amino acids long. CDR1 and CDR2 from the germline V gene are MNHEY and SMNVEV (reference sequence). The CDR3 is CASSRGDSSYNSPLHF. CDR3 sequence (DNA): TGTGCCAGCAGCCGAGGGGACAGCTCCTATAATTCACCCCTCCACTTT.

This clonotype was detected ten times or more. The gene calls are TRBV29-1 and TRBJ1-5; TRBD1 might be the D (5 bases). V was shortened by 6 bases and J by 8 bases, with 17 bases between the two germline ends. The CDR3 runs to 13 residues. Germline V gives CDR1 SQVTM, CDR2 ANQGSEA. The CDR3 region is CSVVQDSGKPQHF. The CDR3 coding sequence is TGCAGCGTGGTACAGGACTCGGGAAAGCCCCAGCATTTT. The variable domain in full, completed from reference TRBV29-1 and TRBJ1-5, reads SAVISQKPSRDICQRGTSLTIQCQVDSQVTMMFWYRQQPGQSLTLIATANQGSEATYESGFVIDKFPISRPNLTFSTLTVSNMSPEDSSIYLCSVVQDSGKPQHFGDGTRLSIL.

The J gene is TRBJ2-5, the V gene TRBV24-1; D unresolved. CDR1 is KGHDR and CDR2 is SFDVKD in the germline V gene. V lost 9 bases and J lost 7, with 11 bases in between. The CDR3 runs 11 residues. The chain's CDR3 is CATGSLGTQYF. The CDR3 DNA reads as TGTGCCACCGGCTCTCTGGGGACCCAGTACTTC.

The rearrangement links TRBV15 to TRBJ2-3; 10 bases match TRBD2. The CDR3 is made up of 16 amino acids. Per the germline V gene, CDR1 is LNHNV and CDR2 is YYDKDF (reference sequence). Germline trimming cut 1 base from V and 7 bases from J; bases unmatched to any gene: 8. CDR3 region: CATSRGPPSGSYTQYF. The DNA of the CDR3 is TGTGCCACCAGCAGAGGCCCCCCTAGCGGGAGTTATACGCAGTATTTT. Together with reference TRBV15 and TRBJ2-3, the CDR3 gives the full variable domain: DAMVIQNPRYQVTQFGKPVTLSCSQTLNHNVMYWYQQKSSQAPKLLFHYYDKDFNNEADTPDNFQSRRPNTSFCFLDIRSPGLGDTAMYLCATSRGPPSGSYTQYFGPGTRLTVL.

This clonotype was seen ten or more times. CDR3 protein: CASSFAGGVNEQYF. Written as DNA, the CDR3 is TGCGCCAGCAGCTTTGCGGGAGGAGTCAACGAGCAGTACTTC. The chain couples TRBV5-1 to TRBJ2-7, with 8 bases identical to TRBD2. The CDR3 is 14 residues long. Germline trimming cut 2 bases from V and 5 bases from J; bases unmatched to any gene: 6. Germline CDR1 SGHRS, CDR2 YFSETQ.

This clonotype was recorded at least ten times. The V and J genes are TRBV20-1 and TRBJ2-1; D remains unclear. Germline values: CDR1 DFQATT, CDR2 SNEGSKA (reference sequence). The CDR3 sequence is 12 residues long. The CDR3 loop reads CTGLSSYNEQFF. The DNA of the CDR3 is TGCACCGGCCTAAGCTCCTACAATGAGCAGTTCTTC.

This clonotype was counted only a few times. The chain carries TRBV29-1 and TRBJ2-3; TRBD1 agrees at 9 bases. CDR1 and CDR2 from the germline V gene are SQVTM and ANQGSEA. This CDR3 is built from 15 residues. V shed 4 bases and J 0 bases; nucleotides not matched to a gene: 5. This CDR3 is CSVVPGTGSTDTQYF. The CDR3 DNA sequence: TGCAGCGTTGTCCCAGGGACAGGGAGCACAGATACGCAGTATTTT.